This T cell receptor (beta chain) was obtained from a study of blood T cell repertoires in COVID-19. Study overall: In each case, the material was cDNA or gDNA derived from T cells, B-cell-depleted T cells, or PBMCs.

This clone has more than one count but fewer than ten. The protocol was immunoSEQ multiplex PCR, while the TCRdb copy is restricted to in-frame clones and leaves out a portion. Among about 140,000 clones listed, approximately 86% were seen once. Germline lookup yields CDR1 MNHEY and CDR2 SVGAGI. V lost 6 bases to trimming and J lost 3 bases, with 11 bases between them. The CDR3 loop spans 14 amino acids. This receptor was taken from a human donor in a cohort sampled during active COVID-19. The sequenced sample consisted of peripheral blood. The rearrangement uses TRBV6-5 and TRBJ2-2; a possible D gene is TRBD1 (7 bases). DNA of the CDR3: TGTGCCAGCAGCGCGGGACAGTACACCGGGGAGCTGTTTTTT. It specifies CASSAGQYTGELFF.